These 5 T cell receptor beta chains were sequenced from one sample in a study of human T cells and chemical hapten exposure. Via MiXCR, TCRdb re-called the RACE reads, giving one row per CDR3 protein. The sample holds 95,000 to 150,000 distinct CDR3 sequences, around 11% seen once. Time point in this sample: patch test 3, about 24 weeks after DPC sensitization. Noted treatment: therapeutic diphenylcyclopropenone sensitization with weekly scalp DPC. The source was whole blood, collected in connection with sensitization to the hapten diphenylcyclopropenone (DPC). These receptors were collected from a woman aged 45-65 years with alopecia areata. Some clones in this sample may be carry-over from other donors' samples.

This clonotype showed up just a few times. V gene TRBV20-1 combines with J gene TRBJ1-1, with 8 positions matching TRBD1. This CDR3 has 13 amino acids. V shed 6 bases, J shed 1 base, and the junction held 4 bases outside the gene matches. From germline, CDR1 is DFQATT and CDR2 SNEGSKA (reference sequence). CDR3 sequence: CSAAGTGNTEAFF. The CDR3 DNA reads as TGCAGTGCCGCCGGGACAGGGAACACTGAAGCTTTCTTT.

This clonotype was recorded many times. J is TRBJ2-5 and V is TRBV2; no clear D. V lost 3 bases to trimming and J lost 5 bases, with 4 bases between them. The CDR3 loop spans 11 amino acids. Germline V gene lookup returns CDR1 SNHLY and CDR2 FYNNEI. As DNA, the CDR3 is TGTGCCAGCAGTGATTTTGAGACCCAGTACTTC. Translation: CASSDFETQYF.

This clonotype occurred a few times. The chain has TRBV6-1 and TRBJ2-3; 9 bases fit TRBD2. Looked up from germline, CDR1 is MNHNS and CDR2 is SASEGT. The CDR3 contains 16 residues. Trimming removed 0 bases from V and 4 bases from J; junction bases left unmatched: 5. The CDR3 region has the DNA TGTGCCAGCAGTGAAGCGGCGGGGGGGCCAGCAGATACGCAGTATTTT. The encoded protein is CASSEAAGGPADTQYF.

In this sample, this clonotype turned up a few times. This rearrangement joins TRBV29-1 to TRBJ2-5; the D call may be TRBD1 or TRBD2 (6 bases each). The V end lost 6 bases, the J end lost 5 bases, and 13 bases lay between the germline ends. The CDR3 covers 12 residues. Germline CDR1 is SQVTM and CDR2 is ANQGSEA. CDR3 protein: CSVSRGPETQYF. CDR3 nucleotides: TGCAGCGTATCTCGGGGGCCCGAGACCCAGTACTTC.

The V and J genes are TRBV6-1 and TRBJ1-5; 9 bases match TRBD1. This CDR3 is built from 13 residues. Germline lookup yields CDR1 MNHNS and CDR2 SASEGT. With 9 bases clipped from V and 7 bases from J, the junction kept 7 bases outside the gene matches. Here the CDR3 reads CASTGGRGQPQHF. DNA for the CDR3: TGTGCCAGTACAGGGGGCAGAGGACAGCCCCAGCATTTT.